This T cell receptor (beta chain) was sequenced for a study of CXCR3-negative and CXCR3-positive naive CD8 T cells. Study summary: Libraries each contributed about 1.5 +/- 0.3 million TRB reads, for some 130 million in total. Regarding the study as a whole: Researchers reported similar TRBV-TRBJ usage in naive CXCR3-negative and CXCR3-positive cells, though memory differed. More hydrophobic TRB CDR3s occurred in CXCR3-positive than in CXCR3-negative naive cells. The majority of assays used fresh PBMCs, and CXCR3 expression partially decreased after cryopreservation.

Comments on this clonotype: Its antigen remains unknown.

This CDR3 has 13 amino acids. Germline CDR1 reads SQVTM; CDR2 reads ANQGSEA. Subsets of CD8+ T cells were each sorted in triplicate at 300,000 or so cells apiece. UMI-labeled TRB cDNA libraries were prepared by 5' RACE. One entry per CDR3 protein, without DNA, is what TCRdb gives after re-calling the 5' RACE reads. The table for this sample gives 140,000 to 150,000 distinct CDR3 sequences. The chain combines TRBV29-1 with TRBJ2-5; TCRdb's assignment of TRBD2 cannot be checked, as there is no DNA. Sequencing was performed on naive CXCR3+ CD8+ T cells from blood. Subset in this sample: CD45RO-CCR7+CD27+CD95- naive CD8+ T cells expressing CXCR3 (TNR3+). The receptor was derived from a human donor in good health. Some clones in this sample may be carry-over from other donors' samples. CDR3 protein: CSVWAPDKETQYF. The full variable domain, with the rest looked up from reference TRBV29-1 and TRBJ2-5, is SAVISQKPSRDICQRGTSLTIQCQVDSQVTMMFWYRQQPGQSLTLIATANQGSEATYESGFVIDKFPISRPNLTFSTLTVSNMSPEDSSIYLCSVWAPDKETQYFGPGTRLLVL.